This TCR beta chain was documented in a study of blood T cell repertoires in COVID-19. Study in general: COVID-19 samples from acute and convalescent phases originated in the United States, Italy and Spain. Sample material is recorded as cDNA or gDNA derived from T cells, B-cell-depleted T cells, or PBMCs.

The V gene end was trimmed by 5 bases and the J gene end by 14 bases; junction bases not matched to a gene: 9. Germline V gene sequence: CDR1 SGHTA, CDR2 FQGNSA. The CDR3 contains 13 residues. Profiling relied on immunoSEQ multiplex PCR, and the TCRdb table lists in-frame clones only, not all of them. Of over 70,000 clones in the sample, around 87% were seen once. The chain joins TRBV7-2 to TRBJ1-6; 7 nucleotides line up with TRBD1. Sequencing was performed on peripheral blood. The TCR comes from an elderly woman with active or convalescent COVID-19. The DNA of the CDR3 is TGTGCCAGCAGCCCACAGACGACAGGGACCCTCCACTTT. It yields the protein CASSPQTTGTLHF.